This T cell receptor beta chain was profiled in a study of cytotoxic CD8 clonotypes in ibrutinib-treated CLL. Concerning this clone itself: The antigen is not known.

Some clones are missing from TCRdb's copy, which holds only in-frame ones; the method was immunoSEQ multiplex PCR. The data hold fewer than 25,000 clones, with about 64% observed a single time. Overall study findings and caveats: Clonality went up at ibrutinib response and then declined back toward baseline at progression.

The V gene's germline CDR1 is MNHEY and CDR2 SMNVEV (reference sequence). V was pared by 5 bases and J by 2 bases, with 17 bases between. The CDR3 runs 16 residues. The clonotype comes from a human donor with chronic lymphocytic leukemia. The sample was PBMCs, taken after 24 months of ibrutinib treatment. The chain has TRBV27 and TRBJ2-3, with TRBD1 as a possible D gene (6 bases). This CDR3 is CASSPNRQVDTDTQYF. In DNA form, the CDR3 reads TGTGCCAGCAGTCCGAACCGACAGGTTGACACAGATACGCAGTATTTT.